This T cell receptor (beta chain) was found in a study of cytomegalovirus exposure and HLA in healthy donors. Study-wide findings and caveats: In vitro, three CMV-associated chains proved specific for CMV antigens.

With regard to this clone: Its specificity is not known.

The primer mix had 60 Vbeta and 13 Jbeta primers. The protocol was immunoSEQ multiplex PCR, while the TCRdb copy is restricted to in-frame clones and leaves out a portion. Here the sample spans under 95,000 clones, around 81% being singletons. This TCR was recovered from a male donor in good health and CMV-seronegative. The sequencing input was PBMCs.

This CDR3 reads CASSLAGGFSNQPQHF. For the CDR3, the DNA is TGTGCCAGCAGCTTAGCGGGGGGGTTTAGCAATCAGCCCCAGCATTTT. This chain links TRBV7-2 with TRBJ1-5; possible D gene TRBD1, 5 bases. V was shortened by 0 bases and J by 0 bases, with 9 bases between the two germline ends. CDR1 and CDR2 (germline): SGHTA, FQGNSA. CDR3 size: 16 residues.